The source of this T cell receptor beta chain is a study of control samples from healthy donors and cancer patients. Germline V lookup: CDR1 ENHRY, CDR2 SYGVKD. The V and J ends lost 3 bases and 5 bases respectively, with 22 bases between them. The CDR3 runs 17 residues. Measured with immunoSEQ multiplex PCR; TCRdb has only the in-frame clones, and not every one. The sample carries 160,000 or so clones, roughly 94% recorded once. This rearrangement joins TRBV10-3 to TRBJ2-5; possible D gene TRBD1, 6 bases. The sequenced sample was PBMCs. The clonotype originates from a man aged 55 to 70 with colorectal cancer. This CDR3 reads CAISDLQTGRPGETQYF. DNA of the CDR3: TGTGCCATCAGTGACCTTCAGACAGGACGCCCGGGGGAGACCCAGTACTTC.